These 11 T cell receptor beta chains originate from one sample sequenced in a study of T cell responses to AZD1222 COVID-19 vaccine. Sequencing used immunoSEQ multiplex PCR; TCRdb keeps in-frame clones, though not all of them. The top ten hold approximately 18% of the sample, which has 60,000 to 75,000 clones, approximately 83% seen once. Sequenced here: peripheral blood, sampled on day 0 of AZD1222 vaccination. Receptor source: an adult in good health.

The chain links TRBV11-2 to TRBJ2-5, with TRBD1 identical over 9 bases. This CDR3 region has 15 residues. Germline V gene sequence: CDR1 SGHAT, CDR2 FQNNGV. V lost 4 bases to trimming and J lost 4 bases; unmatched junction nucleotides: 7. The CDR3 sequence: CASSSRTGDGETQYF. The CDR3 DNA reads as TGTGCCAGCAGCTCTCGGACAGGGGACGGAGAGACCCAGTACTTC. The whole variable domain, filled in from reference TRBV11-2 and TRBJ2-5, reads EAGVAQSPRYKIIEKRQSVAFWCNPISGHATLYWYQQILGQGPKLLIQFQNNGVVDDSQLPKDRFSAERLKGVDSTLKIQPAKLEDSAVYLCASSSRTGDGETQYFGPGTRLLVL.

The chain is built from TRBV29-1 and TRBJ1-2; D is uncertain. The V gene lost 7 bases and the J gene lost 8 bases, with 14 bases spanning the gap. Germline loops: CDR1 SQVTM, CDR2 ANQGSEA. CDR3 length equals 11 residues. CDR3 amino acids: CSAQTEPGYTF. CDR3 sequence (DNA): TGCAGCGCCCAGACGGAACCGGGCTACACCTTC.

This rearrangement joins TRBV3-1 (or the pseudogene TRBV3-2) to TRBJ1-1; D is unclear. The CDR3 extends over 14 amino acids. V was cut by 0 bases and J by 1 base, with 6 bases left in between. CDR1 and CDR2 (germline): LGHDT, YNNKEL (reference sequence). The CDR3 loop is CASSQEVGNTEAFF. The CDR3 bases are TGTGCCAGCAGCCAAGAGGTCGGGAACACTGAAGCTTTCTTT.

This chain uses TRBV6-5 with TRBJ2-7; weak D call: TRBD1 (6 bases). This CDR3 region has 14 residues. Trimming took off 7 bases at V and 2 bases at J, with 15 bases between the two ends. Per the germline V gene, CDR1 is MNHEY and CDR2 is SVGAGI. The CDR3 region is CASNRMDSTYEQYF. For the CDR3, the DNA is TGTGCCAGCAATAGGATGGACAGCACCTACGAGCAGTACTTC.

This chain uses TRBV30 with TRBJ1-2, with D perhaps matching TRBD1 (6 bases). Germline CDR1 is GTSNPN and CDR2 is SVGIG (reference sequence). Trimming pared 2 bases from V and 7 bases from J, leaving 11 bases between. The CDR3 extends over 12 amino acids. The CDR3 sequence: CAWSTGAPGYTF. CDR3 nucleotides: TGTGCCTGGAGTACGGGGGCTCCTGGCTACACCTTC.

The gene calls are TRBV19 and TRBJ1-1; 10 bases are shared with TRBD1. The germline V gene encodes CDR1 LNHDA and CDR2 SQIVND (reference sequence). V trimming: 7 bases; J trimming: 0 bases; junction bases outside the gene matches: 11. The length of the CDR3 is 17 residues. CDR3 protein: CASTLLRDRGLNTEAFF. CDR3 in DNA: TGTGCCAGTACCCTACTCCGGGACAGGGGATTGAACACTGAAGCTTTCTTT.

The rearrangement uses TRBV6-5 and TRBJ1-1, with 7 positions matching TRBD1. Unmatched junction bases numbered 1, after V lost 0 bases and J lost 3 bases. The CDR3 sequence is 14 residues long. Germline V gene lookup returns CDR1 MNHEY and CDR2 SVGAGI. In DNA form, the CDR3 reads TGTGCCAGCAGTTACTCTACAGGGGACACTGAAGCTTTCTTT. As protein: CASSYSTGDTEAFF.

The rearrangement links TRBV27 to TRBJ2-7, with TRBD2 matching over 8 bases. This CDR3 region has 16 residues. CDR1 is MNHEY, CDR2 SMNVEV, per germline (reference sequence). J was trimmed by 4 bases and V by 8 bases; bases with no gene match: 16. The DNA for the CDR3 is TGTGCCAGCGGTCCACCGTTGGGCGGGGGGTCGTACGAGCAGTACTTC. Protein: CASGPPLGGGSYEQYF.

The rearrangement uses TRBV9 and TRBJ2-5; possibly TRBD1 or TRBD2 for D (5 bases each). This CDR3 region has 16 residues. Germline CDR1 reads SGDLS; CDR2 reads YYNGEE. V lost 3 bases to trimming and J lost 2 bases, with 17 bases between them. The CDR3 DNA follows: TGTGCCAGCAGCGGGTCCCCGGGACGGACACAAGAGACCCAGTACTTC. It yields the protein CASSGSPGRTQETQYF.

The gene calls are TRBV7-9 and TRBJ1-4; D not resolved. The CDR3 has 16 residues. Between the trimmed V and J ends, which lost 1 base and 5 bases, there was a span of 14 bases. The germline gives CDR1 SEHNR, CDR2 FQNEAQ (reference sequence). The CDR3 DNA reads TGTGCCAGCAGCTTAGGTTCGGGCACCTTGAATGAAAAACTGTTTTTT. Amino acid sequence: CASSLGSGTLNEKLFF. Full variable domain (outside the CDR3, taken from reference TRBV7-9 and TRBJ1-4): DTGVSQNPRHKITKRGQNVTFRCDPISEHNRLYWYRQTLGQGPEFLTYFQNEAQLEKSRLLSDRFSAERPKGSFSTLEIQRTEQGDSAMYLCASSLGSGTLNEKLFFGSGTQLSVL.

The chain combines TRBV6-5 with TRBJ1-1; D is possibly TRBD1 (6 bases). Germline V lookup: CDR1 MNHEY, CDR2 SVGAGI. Trimming took 7 bases from V and 6 from J, leaving 18 bases between them. CDR3 length equals 14 residues. This chain's CDR3 is CASKRGARGAEAFF. The CDR3 DNA is TGTGCCAGCAAGAGGGGGGCCAGGGGCGCTGAAGCTTTCTTT.